Presented here are 28 T cell receptor beta chains from one specimen sequenced in a study of blood T cell repertoires in COVID-19 (dated by TCRdb to about 2020). Libraries were prepared through the immunoSEQ multiplex PCR assay. Sourced from immuneACCESS, this table was stored by TCRdb with only in-frame sequences that have V and J called. A share of the clones is absent; for the studies checked, an unresolved V gene accounts for under half, and the remainder has no known explanation. A total of over 150,000 clones appear in this sample, 85% to 90% of them only once. Jointly, the top ten make up around 0.6% of the sample. Source material: peripheral blood. The receptors come from a man between 60 and 70 years old with COVID-19, enrolled during active disease.

The CDR3 sequence is CASSLRGQITDTQYF. CDR3 in DNA: TGCGCCAGCAGCTTAAGGGGACAGATCACAGATACGCAGTATTTT. The rearrangement uses TRBV5-1 and TRBJ2-3, with 7 bases lining up with TRBD1. V lost 2 bases and J lost 2; bases outside the gene matches: 5. CDR3 length: 15 residues. Per the germline V gene, CDR1 is SGHRS and CDR2 is YFSETQ.

This clone has only one observation. V usage is TRBV19 and J usage is TRBJ1-5; 7 nucleotides agree with TRBD1. J was trimmed by 6 bases and V by 0 bases; bases with no gene match: 11. Germline values: CDR1 LNHDA, CDR2 SQIVND (reference sequence). The CDR3 loop spans 17 amino acids. CDR3 amino acids: CASSIDGRRGQVQPQHF. The CDR3 DNA is TGTGCCAGTAGTATAGACGGAAGGAGGGGGCAAGTTCAGCCCCAGCATTTT.

The chain links TRBV7-2 to TRBJ2-7; D is possibly TRBD1 (6 bases). From germline, CDR1 is SGHTA and CDR2 FQGNSA. The CDR3 is 15 residues long. The V end was cut by 4 bases, the J end by 3 bases, with 16 bases between. CDR3 sequence (DNA): TGTGCCAGCAGCTCGAGGACAGCTTTCGACTACGAGCAGTACTTC. Its protein is CASSSRTAFDYEQYF.

V is TRBV2 and J is TRBJ1-1, with no clear D. V was clipped by 4 bases and J by 0 bases, with 6 bases between them. The CDR3 covers 13 residues. Per the germline V gene, CDR1 is SNHLY and CDR2 is FYNNEI. As DNA, the CDR3 is TGTGCCAGCAGTGTCCAGATGAACACTGAAGCTTTCTTT. It specifies CASSVQMNTEAFF.

The chain links TRBV28 to TRBJ1-1; 8 nucleotides align to TRBD1. The CDR3 is 15 amino acids. The junction had 6 bases not matched to a gene; V was cut back by 5 bases and J by 1 base. From germline, CDR1 is MDHEN and CDR2 SYDVKM. The CDR3 protein is CASSPRTGRNTEAFF. The CDR3, as DNA: TGTGCCAGCAGTCCCCGGACAGGGCGGAACACTGAAGCTTTCTTT.

This clone was recorded once. The chain recombines TRBV5-1 with TRBJ2-2; 11 bases map to TRBD1. The CDR3 extends over 20 amino acids. V was pared by 1 base and J by 5 bases, with 16 bases of the junction left unmatched. CDR1 and CDR2 from the germline V gene are SGHRS and YFSETQ. DNA of the CDR3: TGCGCCAGCAGCTTGCATACCGCCGGGACAGGGGGTTTTGGGACCGGGGAGCTGTTTTTT. It codes for CASSLHTAGTGGFGTGELFF.

The chain links TRBV7-2 to TRBJ1-3; D is undetermined. Trimming removed 2 bases from V and 0 bases from J, with 11 bases in between. From germline, CDR1 is SGHTA and CDR2 FQGNSA. CDR3 length: 16 residues. The CDR3 loop is CASSLITGSSGNTIYF. In DNA form, the CDR3 reads TGTGCCAGCAGCTTAATTACCGGTAGCTCTGGAAACACCATATATTTT.

CDR3 sequence reads: CASSPGQGASGNTIYF. Written as DNA, the CDR3 is TGCGCCAGCAGCCCCGGACAGGGGGCTTCTGGAAACACCATATATTTT. This chain joins TRBV4-1 and TRBJ1-3; 11 nucleotides agree with TRBD1. CDR3 size: 16 residues. In germline, CDR1 is MGHRA, CDR2 YSYEKL. The V and J ends lost 4 bases and 1 base, in that order; junction bases with no gene match: 3.

This clone was observed once. This chain joins TRBV7-2 and TRBJ2-7, with TRBD2 matching 9 bases. The germline V gene has CDR1 SGHTA and CDR2 FQGNSA. This CDR3 region has 14 residues. J lost 6 bases, V lost 5 bases, and 8 bases had no gene match. In DNA form, the CDR3 reads TGTGCCAGCAGCCTGGAGCGGGGGGCACGCGAGCAGTACTTC. The encoded protein is CASSLERGAREQYF.

The chain combines TRBV7-9 with TRBJ1-4, with D perhaps matching TRBD1 (5 bases). V lost 0 bases to trimming and J lost 2 bases, with 7 bases between them. The CDR3 has 15 residues. Looked up from germline, CDR1 is SEHNR and CDR2 is FQNEAQ (reference sequence). The CDR3 loop is CASSLAAGTNEKLFF. CDR3 in DNA: TGTGCCAGCAGCTTAGCGGCAGGGACTAATGAAAAACTGTTTTTT. Variable domain in full (rest from reference TRBV7-9 and TRBJ1-4): DTGVSQNPRHKITKRGQNVTFRCDPISEHNRLYWYRQTLGQGPEFLTYFQNEAQLEKSRLLSDRFSAERPKGSFSTLEIQRTEQGDSAMYLCASSLAAGTNEKLFFGSGTQLSVL.

V and J are TRBV27 and TRBJ1-2; the match to TRBD1 covers 9 bases. This CDR3 comprises 13 residues. The germline V gene has CDR1 MNHEY and CDR2 SMNVEV (reference sequence). With V trimmed by 5 bases and J by 8 bases, 6 bases remained unmatched. The CDR3 region has the DNA TGTGCCAGCAGTCAGGGACAGGGATACGGCTACACCTTC. Translated: CASSQGQGYGYTF.

This chain links TRBV4-2 with TRBJ1-5; TRBD1 is a possible D gene (5 bases). Per the germline V gene, CDR1 is LGHNA and CDR2 is YNFKEQ. V was cut by 0 bases and J by 2 bases, with 5 bases left in between. The CDR3 has 14 residues. The CDR3 nucleotides read TGTGCCAGCAGCCAAGAACAGGGCAATCAGCCCCAGCATTTT. Encoded protein: CASSQEQGNQPQHF.

This chain joins TRBV27 and TRBJ1-5; D gene ambiguous. CDR1 is MNHEY and CDR2 is SMNVEV in the germline V gene (reference sequence). The CDR3 is made up of 19 amino acids. V was cut by 6 bases and J by 3 bases, with 27 bases left in between. In DNA form, the CDR3 reads TGTGCCAGCAGCCTCCTCCGGCTCCGGCTAGCCGCTCTCAATCAGCCCCAGCATTTT. Protein: CASSLLRLRLAALNQPQHF.

V usage is TRBV5-1 and J usage is TRBJ1-6, with D hard to call. Germline lookup yields CDR1 SGHRS and CDR2 YFSETQ. The CDR3 is 16 residues long. Trimming shortened V by 0 bases and J by 10 bases, and 17 bases separated the two germline ends. The CDR3 spells CASSLGAGSLGSPLHF. DNA for the CDR3: TGCGCCAGCAGCTTGGGCGCAGGATCTTTGGGCTCACCCCTCCACTTT.

The V and J genes are TRBV27 and TRBJ2-1, with TRBD2 matching over 14 bases. Germline V lookup: CDR1 MNHEY, CDR2 SMNVEV (reference sequence). This CDR3 contains 15 residues. V dropped 3 bases and J dropped 6; count of bases not matched to a gene: 1. The CDR3 here is CASSLTSGRGNEQFF. CDR3 in DNA: TGTGCCAGCAGTTTGACTAGCGGGAGGGGCAATGAGCAGTTCTTC.

This chain links TRBV7-9 with TRBJ1-4, with a tentative D call TRBD1 (5 bases). From germline, CDR1 is SEHNR and CDR2 FQNEAQ (reference sequence). With 2 bases removed from V and 5 bases from J, the gap between germline ends came to 9 bases. This CDR3 region has 14 residues. CDR3 in DNA: TGTGCCAGCAGCTTAAAGCAGGGAAATGAAAAACTGTTTTTT. Its protein is CASSLKQGNEKLFF.

The chain has TRBV3-1 (or the pseudogene TRBV3-2) and TRBJ1-2, with TRBD1 matching over 9 bases. Germline V gene lookup returns CDR1 LGHDT and CDR2 YNNKEL (reference sequence). This CDR3 region has 14 residues. Trimming took 4 bases from V and 8 from J; bases not matched to a gene: 8. In nucleotides, the CDR3 is TGTGCCAGCAGCCCCATAGGGGACAGGGCCGGCTACACCTTC. This codes for CASSPIGDRAGYTF.

The rearrangement joins TRBV7-2 to TRBJ2-3; 12 nucleotides match TRBD2. V trimming: 1 base; J trimming: 3 bases; junction bases outside the gene matches: 11. This CDR3 contains 19 residues. The V gene's germline CDR1 is SGHTA and CDR2 FQGNSA. This CDR3 is CASSLVVGLAGGRTDTQYF. CDR3 bases: TGTGCCAGCAGCTTAGTCGTAGGGCTAGCGGGAGGGAGGACAGATACGCAGTATTTT.

The rearrangement joins TRBV6-5 to TRBJ2-2; possibly TRBD2 for D (5 bases). Germline V gene sequence: CDR1 MNHEY, CDR2 SVGAGI. The CDR3 is 13 residues long. Trimming stripped 10 bases from V and 4 bases from J, with 13 bases between. CDR3 sequence (DNA): TGTGCCAACTATGAGAGGGTCACCGGGGAGCTGTTTTTT. Encoded protein: CANYERVTGELFF.

The chain joins TRBV4-1 to TRBJ1-2; the D is unclear. Germline V lookup: CDR1 MGHRA, CDR2 YSYEKL. V lost 0 bases and J lost 3, with 11 bases in between. CDR3 length: 15 amino acids. The DNA of the CDR3 is TGCGCCAGCAGCCAAGAGTCCAGGAACCACTATGGCTACACCTTC. Amino acids: CASSQESRNHYGYTF.

The chain carries TRBV3-1 (or the pseudogene TRBV3-2) and TRBJ2-2; TRBD2 is a possible D gene (5 bases). Trimming pared 4 bases from V and 3 bases from J, leaving 9 bases between. This CDR3 is built from 14 residues. The germline V gene encodes CDR1 LGHDT and CDR2 YNNKEL (reference sequence). The CDR3 DNA sequence: TGTGCCAGCAGCCTCCTGGGAGACACCGGGGAGCTGTTTTTT. Translated: CASSLLGDTGELFF.

The CDR3 nucleotides read TGTGCCACCAGTGAAAGGACTAGCGGGGGGTTCTACAATGAGCAGTTCTTC. It is translated as CATSERTSGGFYNEQFF. The chain has TRBV24-1 and TRBJ2-1; 14 positions agree with TRBD2. Germline loops: CDR1 KGHDR, CDR2 SFDVKD. The CDR3 sequence is 17 residues long. V lost 4 bases, J lost 3 bases, and 4 bases stayed unmatched.

The chain carries TRBV19 and TRBJ1-2, with D maybe TRBD1 (5 bases). The V end was cut by 10 bases, the J end by 0 bases, with 9 bases between. The CDR3 spans 12 residues. Germline CDR1 and CDR2: LNHDA and SQIVND (reference sequence). The CDR3 nucleotides are TGTGCCACCCCGGACACTAACTATGGCTACACCTTC. This codes for CATPDTNYGYTF.

This clone was observed a single time. The chain employs TRBV5-6 and TRBJ1-2, with 9 bases that match TRBD1. Germline values: CDR1 SGHDT, CDR2 YYEEEE. The J segment lost 5 bases and the V segment lost 3 bases, leaving 8 bases of the junction unmatched. The CDR3 is made up of 15 amino acids. CDR3 sequence (DNA): TGTGCCAGCAGCTCGACGGGACAGGGTTGGTATGGCTACACCTTC. Translating it yields CASSSTGQGWYGYTF. Filled out from reference TRBV5-6 and TRBJ1-2, the complete variable domain reads DAGVTQSPTHLIKTRGQQVTLRCSPKSGHDTVSWYQQALGQGPQFIFQYYEEEERQRGNFPDRFSGHQFPNYSSELNVNALLLGDSALYLCASSSTGQGWYGYTFGSGTRLTVV.

This sequence joins TRBV7-8 and TRBJ2-1; TRBD2 agrees at 14 bases. From germline, CDR1 is SGHVS and CDR2 FQNEAQ. The ends lost 3 bases at V and 7 bases at J; junction bases unmatched: 5. The CDR3 extends over 16 amino acids. Here the CDR3 DNA reads TGTGCCAGCAGCTTCCACCGGACTAGCGGGGGGAATGAGCAGTTCTTC. This sequence encodes CASSFHRTSGGNEQFF.

The chain has TRBV20-1 and TRBJ2-7; 7 bases align to TRBD2. The germline V gene has CDR1 DFQATT and CDR2 SNEGSKA (reference sequence). The ends lost 8 bases at V and 3 bases at J; junction bases unmatched: 4. This CDR3 region has 11 residues. The CDR3 sequence: CSFSGYYEQYF. Here the CDR3 DNA reads TGCAGTTTTAGCGGGTACTACGAGCAGTACTTC.

The V and J genes are TRBV27 and TRBJ1-5, with D hard to call. This CDR3 region has 15 residues. Trimming took off 5 bases at V and 4 bases at J, with 15 bases between the two ends. Germline loops: CDR1 MNHEY, CDR2 SMNVEV (reference sequence). The CDR3: CASSHRTTGNQPQHF. As DNA, the CDR3 is TGTGCCAGCAGTCATCGCACAACGGGAAATCAGCCCCAGCATTTT.

The gene calls are TRBV28 and TRBJ1-2; D might be TRBD1 (6 bases). The germline CDR1 and CDR2 sequences are MDHEN and SYDVKM. Trimming removed 1 base from V and 6 bases from J, with 9 bases in between. The CDR3 totals 13 residues. In nucleotides, the CDR3 is TGTGCCAGCAGTTTATATACAGGGAATGGCTACACCTTC. It encodes CASSLYTGNGYTF.